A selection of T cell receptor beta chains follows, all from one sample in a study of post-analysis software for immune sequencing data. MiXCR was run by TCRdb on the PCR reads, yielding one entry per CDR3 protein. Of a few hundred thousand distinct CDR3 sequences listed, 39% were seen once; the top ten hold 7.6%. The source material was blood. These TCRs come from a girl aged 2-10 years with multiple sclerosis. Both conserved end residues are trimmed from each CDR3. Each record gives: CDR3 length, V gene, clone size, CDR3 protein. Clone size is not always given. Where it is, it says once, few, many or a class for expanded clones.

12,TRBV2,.,ASRKTGFDDEQY
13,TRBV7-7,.,ASSSGLSPNEELF
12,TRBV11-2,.,ASSFSRGDNEQF
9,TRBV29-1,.,SVDTGEKLF
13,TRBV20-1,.,SARDSRSPLETQY
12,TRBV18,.,ASSQGTGEEKLF
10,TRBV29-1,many,SVGQGTYEQY
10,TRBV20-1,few,SAREFMDEQY
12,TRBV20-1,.,SATHRLSNSPLH
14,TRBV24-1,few,ATSDAPGLGNNEQF
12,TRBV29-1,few,SVDEQRINTEAF
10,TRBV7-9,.,ASSPEVEERF
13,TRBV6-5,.,ASSYSGRTIYGYT
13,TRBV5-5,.,ASSLVPQGQETQY
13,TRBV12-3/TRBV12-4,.,ASSHRGNSYNKQF
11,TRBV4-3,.,ASSQDPADTQY
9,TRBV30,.,AFESDSPLH
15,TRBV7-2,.,ASSFAGTSFSTETQY
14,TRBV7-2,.,ASSLVGGARGDEQF
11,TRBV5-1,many,ASSPWGTYEQY
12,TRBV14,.,ASSPPASLNEQF
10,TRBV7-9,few,ASSFNPGELF
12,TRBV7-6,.,ASSLSESTDTQY
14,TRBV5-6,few,ASSPVGQGIDNEQF
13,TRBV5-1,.,ASSLDPGGQETQY
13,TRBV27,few,ASRRRQGANTEAF
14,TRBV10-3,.,AISDPDGATSYEQY
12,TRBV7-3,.,ASSFSGGWNEQF
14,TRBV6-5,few,ASSRPFQGMGTEAF
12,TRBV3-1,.,ASSHSTGFYGYT
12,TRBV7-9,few,ASSHRDGFYEQY
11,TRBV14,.,ASSQSSNQPQH
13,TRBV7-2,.,ASRFSGTSAETQY
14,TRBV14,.,ASSQEPGGPLNEQF
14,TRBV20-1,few,SARGGLGENSYEQY
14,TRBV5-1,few,ASSPRQGRSSYEQY
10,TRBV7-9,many,ASSGQIYEQY
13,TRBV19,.,ASSIGGLAFYEQY
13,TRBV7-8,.,ASSARGGFSPPLH
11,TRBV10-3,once,AISDAGVETQY
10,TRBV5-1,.,ASSLDREEQF